One sample yielded the 13 T cell receptor beta chains listed below, sequenced in a study of blood T cell repertoires in COVID-19. Some clones are missing from TCRdb's copy, which holds only in-frame ones; the method was immunoSEQ multiplex PCR. The sample contains approximately 150,000 clones, roughly 86% of which appear only once. The sequencing input was peripheral blood. The source of these receptors is a human donor with acute or convalescent COVID-19. The donor label of this sample is uncertain.

V is TRBV7-2 and J is TRBJ2-1, with D hard to call. Looked up from germline, CDR1 is SGHTA and CDR2 is FQGNSA. The CDR3 spans 15 residues. The germline V and J ends were trimmed by 4 bases and 0 bases, with 10 bases remaining between them. The CDR3 reads CASSSPPSSYNEQFF. The CDR3 DNA sequence: TGTGCCAGCAGCTCTCCCCCCAGCTCCTACAATGAGCAGTTCTTC.

V and J are TRBV20-1 and TRBJ2-2, with D possibly being TRBD1 (6 bases). This CDR3 comprises 11 residues. The V gene lost 6 bases and the J gene lost 5 bases, with 7 bases spanning the gap. The germline gives CDR1 DFQATT, CDR2 SNEGSKA (reference sequence). The CDR3 DNA reads as TGCAGTGCAGACAGGACCGGGGAGCTGTTTTTT. Encoded protein: CSADRTGELFF.

This clone was recorded a few times. This chain uses TRBV11-2 with TRBJ1-6; 9 bases are shared with TRBD1. From germline, CDR1 is SGHAT and CDR2 FQNNGV. The V segment lost 2 bases and the J segment 7 bases; nucleotides outside the gene matches: 3. There are 15 residues in the CDR3. The CDR3 here is CASSLSGQGNSPLHF. In DNA form, the CDR3 reads TGTGCCAGCAGCTTATCGGGACAGGGCAATTCACCCCTCCACTTT.

The CDR3 loop is CAISDSGGGAYNEQFF. CDR3 in DNA: TGTGCCATCAGTGATTCTGGCGGGGGGGCATACAATGAGCAGTTCTTC. The V call is TRBV10-3, the J call TRBJ2-1; 9 bases are shared with TRBD2. Germline CDR1 ENHRY, CDR2 SYGVKD. The CDR3 runs to 16 residues. V trimming: 3 bases; J trimming: 4 bases; junction bases outside the gene matches: 7.

This rearrangement joins TRBV5-4 to TRBJ1-6, with a weak D call TRBD1 (5 bases). V was pared by 4 bases and J by 2 bases, with 13 bases between. The CDR3 contains 16 residues. Per the germline V gene, CDR1 is SGHNT and CDR2 is YYREEE (reference sequence). The CDR3 nucleotides read TGTGCCAGCAGCCCCTGGAGGGGCACCTATAATTCACCCCTCCACTTT. It translates to CASSPWRGTYNSPLHF.

This clone has more than one count but fewer than ten. The chain has TRBV7-3 and TRBJ2-5; D might be TRBD2 (5 bases). Germline CDR1 SGHTA, CDR2 FQGTGA. V was shortened by 0 bases and J by 5 bases, with 10 bases between the two germline ends. The CDR3 runs 14 residues. For the CDR3, the DNA is TGTGCCAGCAGCTTAACAGAGGGTTTGGAGACCCAGTACTTC. This translates into CASSLTEGLETQYF.

The chain combines TRBV7-9 with TRBJ1-6, with 8 positions matching TRBD1. V lost 5 bases to trimming and J lost 6 bases; unmatched junction nucleotides: 3. This CDR3 region has 14 residues. Germline-derived CDR1 and CDR2 are SEHNR and FQNEAQ (reference sequence). For the CDR3, the DNA is TGTGCCAGCAGCGCAGGACAGGGTAATTCACCCCTCCACTTT. This gives the protein CASSAGQGNSPLHF. Drawing the rest from reference TRBV7-9 and TRBJ1-6, the complete variable domain is DTGVSQNPRHKITKRGQNVTFRCDPISEHNRLYWYRQTLGQGPEFLTYFQNEAQLEKSRLLSDRFSAERPKGSFSTLEIQRTEQGDSAMYLCASSAGQGNSPLHFGNGTRLTVT.

The chain couples TRBV14 to TRBJ1-6; 7 bases align to TRBD1. Germline assignment: CDR1 SGHDN and CDR2 FVKESK. The CDR3 extends over 15 amino acids. The V and J ends lost 2 bases and 10 bases, in that order; junction bases with no gene match: 8. The chain's CDR3 is CASSQLDRVGSPLHF. The CDR3 DNA reads as TGTGCCAGCAGCCAATTAGACAGGGTGGGATCACCCCTCCACTTT.

The CDR3 sequence: CASRDRTRTNEKLFF. For the CDR3, the DNA is TGTGCCAGTAGGGACAGAACTAGAACTAATGAAAAACTGTTTTTT. The chain has TRBV19 and TRBJ1-4; TRBD1 might be the D (6 bases). Germline V CDR1 and CDR2: LNHDA, SQIVND (reference sequence). V lost 6 bases and J 1 base, leaving 12 bases between the germline ends. This CDR3 has 15 amino acids.

The V and J genes are TRBV7-9 and TRBJ1-1; perhaps TRBD1 as D (5 bases). CDR1 and CDR2 from the germline V gene are SEHNR and FQNEAQ (reference sequence). The CDR3 sequence is 16 residues long. V was pared by 5 bases and J by 0 bases, with 16 bases between. This CDR3 reads CASSPTQGPMNTEAFF. The CDR3 DNA is TGTGCCAGCAGCCCTACCCAGGGCCCGATGAACACTGAAGCTTTCTTT.

J is TRBJ2-7 and V is TRBV19; the match to TRBD1 covers 7 bases. The CDR3 length is 15 residues. With V trimmed by 7 bases and J by 3 bases, 12 bases remained unmatched. The germline gives CDR1 LNHDA, CDR2 SQIVND (reference sequence). The CDR3 region is CASKETWAGGYEQYF. The CDR3 DNA sequence: TGTGCCAGTAAAGAGACTTGGGCAGGGGGCTACGAGCAGTACTTC.

This clone was seen more than once but under ten times. The chain uses TRBV7-2 and TRBJ2-1; D ambiguous. Trimming took off 5 bases at V and 5 bases at J, with 13 bases between the two ends. The CDR3 is made up of 14 amino acids. CDR1 SGHTA and CDR2 FQGNSA come from the germline V gene. The CDR3 DNA reads TGTGCCAGCAGCGGTCCTGACACGAACAATGAGCAGTTCTTC. Translation: CASSGPDTNNEQFF.

In its sample, this clone was seen a few times. The chain has TRBV27 and TRBJ1-4; possible D gene TRBD1, 5 bases. This CDR3 is 14 amino acids long. Germline CDR1 is MNHEY and CDR2 is SMNVEV (reference sequence). V lost 4 bases to trimming and J lost 11 bases, with 17 bases between them. CDR3 sequence reads: CASSSVSPGGKLFF. The CDR3 coding sequence is TGTGCCAGCAGTTCCGTGTCCCCGGGGGGGAAACTGTTTTTT.